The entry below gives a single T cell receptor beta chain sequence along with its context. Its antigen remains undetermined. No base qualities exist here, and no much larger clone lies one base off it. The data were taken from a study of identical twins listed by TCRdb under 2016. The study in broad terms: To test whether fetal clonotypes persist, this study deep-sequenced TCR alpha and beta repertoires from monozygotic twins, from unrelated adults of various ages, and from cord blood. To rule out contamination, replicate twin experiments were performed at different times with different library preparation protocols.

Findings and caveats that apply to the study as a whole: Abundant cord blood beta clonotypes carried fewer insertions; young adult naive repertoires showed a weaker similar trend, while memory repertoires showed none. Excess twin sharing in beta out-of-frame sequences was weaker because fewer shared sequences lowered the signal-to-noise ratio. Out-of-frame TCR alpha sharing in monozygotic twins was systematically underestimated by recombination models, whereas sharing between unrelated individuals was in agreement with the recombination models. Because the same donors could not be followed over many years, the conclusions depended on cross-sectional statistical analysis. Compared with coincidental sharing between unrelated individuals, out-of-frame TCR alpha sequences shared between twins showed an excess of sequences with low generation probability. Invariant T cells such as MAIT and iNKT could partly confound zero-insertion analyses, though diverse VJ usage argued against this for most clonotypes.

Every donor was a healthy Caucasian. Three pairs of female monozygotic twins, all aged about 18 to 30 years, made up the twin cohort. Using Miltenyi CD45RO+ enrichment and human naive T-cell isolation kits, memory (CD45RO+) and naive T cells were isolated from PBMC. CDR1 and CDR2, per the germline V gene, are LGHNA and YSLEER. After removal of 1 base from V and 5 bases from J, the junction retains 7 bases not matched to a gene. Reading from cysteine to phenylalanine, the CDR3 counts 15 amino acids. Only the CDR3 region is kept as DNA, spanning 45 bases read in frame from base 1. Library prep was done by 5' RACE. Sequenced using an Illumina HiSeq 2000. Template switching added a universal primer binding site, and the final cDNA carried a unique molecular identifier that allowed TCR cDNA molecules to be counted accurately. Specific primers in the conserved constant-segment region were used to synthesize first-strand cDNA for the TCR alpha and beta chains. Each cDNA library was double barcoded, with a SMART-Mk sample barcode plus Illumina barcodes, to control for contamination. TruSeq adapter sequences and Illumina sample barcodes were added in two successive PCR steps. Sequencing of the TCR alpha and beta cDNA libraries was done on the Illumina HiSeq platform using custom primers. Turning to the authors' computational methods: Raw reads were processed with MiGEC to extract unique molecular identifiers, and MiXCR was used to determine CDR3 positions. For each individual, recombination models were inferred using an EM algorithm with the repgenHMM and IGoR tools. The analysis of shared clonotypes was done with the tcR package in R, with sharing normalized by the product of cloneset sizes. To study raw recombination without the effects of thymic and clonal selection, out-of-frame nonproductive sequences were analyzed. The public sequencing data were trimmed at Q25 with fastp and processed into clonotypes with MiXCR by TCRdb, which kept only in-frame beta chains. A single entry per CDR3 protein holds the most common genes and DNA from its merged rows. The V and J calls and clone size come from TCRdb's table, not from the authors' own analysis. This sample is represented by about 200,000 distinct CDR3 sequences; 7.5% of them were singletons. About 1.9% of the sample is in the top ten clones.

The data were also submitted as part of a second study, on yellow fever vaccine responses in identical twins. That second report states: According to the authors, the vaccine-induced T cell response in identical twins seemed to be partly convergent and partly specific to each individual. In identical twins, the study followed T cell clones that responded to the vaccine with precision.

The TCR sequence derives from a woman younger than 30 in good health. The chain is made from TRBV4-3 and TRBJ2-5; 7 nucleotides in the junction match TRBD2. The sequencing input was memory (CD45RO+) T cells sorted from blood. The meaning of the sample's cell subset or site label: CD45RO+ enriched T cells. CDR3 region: CASSQGGGRGETQYF. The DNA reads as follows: TGCGCCAGCAGCCAAGGAGGCGGGAGAGGGGAGACCCAGTACTTC.